This is a list of T cell receptor beta chains from one sample in a study of T-cell memory formation after mild COVID-19. TCRdb used MiXCR to reprocess the 5' RACE reads, holding one entry per CDR3 protein. The sample shows hundreds of thousands of distinct CDR3 sequences, 15% to 20% of them seen only once. Input material: PBMCs or a T cell subset sorted from them (not recorded which). The receptor set was obtained from a young man who had mild COVID-19 (a few samples of this study predate the infection). Cell type and time point are not known. Each CDR3 is given with its conserved first and last residue. The D gene is left open where the match is weak. Not every row has a clone size; where given, it reads once, few, many or a size class.

clone_size d_call j_call v_call cdr3_nt cdr3_aa
few TRBD1 TRBJ2-3 TRBV15 TGTGCCACCAGCCCAGCCCGGGACAGGGTCGCAGATACGCAGTATTTT CATSPARDRVADTQYF
few TRBD1 TRBJ1-5 TRBV20-1 TGCAGTGCCAGGACAGGAGAGCTGGATCAGCCCCAGCATTTT CSARTGELDQPQHF
- - TRBJ1-1 TRBV6-6 TGTGCCACGGACAGAAACACTGAAGCTTTCTTT CATDRNTEAFF
few - TRBJ2-5 TRBV5-4 TGTGCCAGCAGCCCACGCTCCTCTTCTGGGGGAGAGACCCAGTACTTC CASSPRSSSGGETQYF
few TRBD1 TRBJ1-2 TRBV6-5 TGTGCCAGCAGCGACAGGGGCTATGGCTACACCTTC CASSDRGYGYTF
- TRBD2 TRBJ2-5 TRBV9 TGTGCCAGCAGCCCTCCGGGAGGAGGAGAGACCCAGTACTTC CASSPPGGGETQYF
- - TRBJ1-1 TRBV2 TGTGCCAGCAGTGAATGGAGGATGAACACTGAAGCTTTCTTT CASSEWRMNTEAFF
- - TRBJ1-5 TRBV5-5 TGTGCCAGCAGCAGTGGGGACTATAGCAATCAGCCCCAGCATTTT CASSSGDYSNQPQHF
- TRBD1 TRBJ1-5 TRBV6-1 TGTGCCAGCAGTAGCCCTCCCGGGACAGGGTTCAGTCAGCCCCAGCATTTT CASSSPPGTGFSQPQHF
- - TRBJ2-3 TRBV7-6 TGTGCCAGCAGCTTTGGGCGGGGTAGCACAGATACGCAGTATTTT CASSFGRGSTDTQYF
- TRBD1 TRBJ2-7 TRBV20-1 TGCAGTGCTAGGACAGGGAATTTCTACGAGCAGTACTTC CSARTGNFYEQYF
- - TRBJ1-5 TRBV11-2 TGTGCCAGCAGCTTGGAGGCACGGCAGCCCCAGCATTTT CASSLEARQPQHF
few - TRBJ2-3 TRBV12-3/TRBV12-4 TGTGCCAGCAGTCCCTCCGGAGTAGCAGATACGCAGTATTTT CASSPSGVADTQYF
- TRBD2 TRBJ2-5 TRBV4-1 TGCGCCAGCAGCCACGGACTAGCTTGGGAGACCCAGTACTTC CASSHGLAWETQYF
- - TRBJ2-1 TRBV5-1 TGCGCCAGCAGCGATAAAGGACAAGAGAGTTGGCAGTTCTTC CASSDKGQESWQFF
few - TRBJ1-3 TRBV30 TGTGCCTGGAGTGGAGGGGGCTCTGGAAACACCATATATTTT CAWSGGGSGNTIYF
few - TRBJ1-1 TRBV18 TGTGCCAGCTCACCTTTGAGGGACCCAGATGAAGCTTTCTTT CASSPLRDPDEAFF
- - TRBJ1-2 TRBV12-3/TRBV12-4 TGTGCCAGCAGTTTTATGGTTAGCTATGGCTACACCTTC CASSFMVSYGYTF
- - TRBJ2-1 TRBV20-1 TGCAGTGCTACGAGCAATGAGCAGTTCTTC CSATSNEQFF
- TRBD2 TRBJ2-5 TRBV5-1 TGCGCCAGCAGCTTGTATCTGGCGGGGGGAACAGAGACCCAGTACTTC CASSLYLAGGTETQYF
- - TRBJ2-1 TRBV28 TGTGCCAGCAGTTCCAGGGGTTTTGGTGAGCAGTTCTTC CASSSRGFGEQFF
few - TRBJ1-1 TRBV28 TGTGCCAGCAGTCCGGGACTTGGGGCTTTCTTT CASSPGLGAFF
- - TRBJ2-3 TRBV5-4 TGTGCCAGCAGCTCAGGACTAACCGCCGTACCAGATACGCAGTATTTT CASSSGLTAVPDTQYF
- - TRBJ2-1 TRBV15 TGTGCCACCAGCAGTAGGACGGGGGACAATGAGCAGTTCTTC CATSSRTGDNEQFF
few - TRBJ2-3 TRBV12-3/TRBV12-4 TGTGCCAGCAGTTTTGTCCTAGGTCATCCAGATACGCAGTATTTT CASSFVLGHPDTQYF